This is a list of T cell receptor beta chains from one sample in a study of blood T cell repertoires in COVID-19. The table came from immunoSEQ multiplex PCR; TCRdb's copy has only in-frame clones and leaves some out. The sample has 200,000 to 250,000 clones; 80% to 90% are singletons. Sequenced sample: peripheral blood. Source of these receptors: a woman aged 55-70 years who had recovered from COVID-19. Each CDR3 is given with its conserved first and last residue. A D gene is named only where the DNA matches it firmly. Only part of the rows carry a size: once, few, many, or a class if the clone is expanded.

CDR3 protein	CDR3 DNA	D gene	J gene	V gene	clone size
CASSENIGNTIYF	TGTGCCAGCAGTGAAAATATCGGAAACACCATATATTTT	NA	TRBJ1-3	TRBV6-1	NA
CASSAIAGAFTDTQYF	TGTGCCAGCAGTGCCATAGCGGGGGCTTTCACAGATACGCAGTATTTT	TRBD2	TRBJ2-3	TRBV6-6	NA
CASSRTVGNSPLHF	TGTGCCAGCAGCCGGACAGTGGGGAACTCACCCCTCCACTTT	NA	TRBJ1-6	TRBV3-1/TRBV3-2	NA
CASSLVASGGSDTQYF	TGTGCCAGCAGCTTAGTGGCTAGCGGGGGTTCAGATACGCAGTATTTT	TRBD2	TRBJ2-3	TRBV7-2	NA
CASSRTTTYEQYF	TGTGCCAGCAGCCGAACCACTACCTACGAGCAGTACTTC	NA	TRBJ2-7	TRBV7-2	NA
CASSQDWGNPSTNEKLFF	TGTGCCAGCAGCCAAGATTGGGGCAACCCAAGCACTAATGAAAAACTGTTTTTT	NA	TRBJ1-4	TRBV3-1/TRBV3-2	NA
CASSQEVVVSGGRQTQYF	TGCGCCAGCAGCCAAGAGGTGGTGGTGTCGGGGGGGCGACAGACCCAGTACTTC	TRBD2	TRBJ2-5	TRBV4-3	NA
CATSRGGSGEQYF	TGTGCCACCAGCAGAGGAGGCTCGGGCGAGCAGTACTTC	NA	TRBJ2-7	TRBV15	NA
CASSLEYGYTF	TGTGCCAGTAGCCTAGAATACGGCTACACCTTC	NA	TRBJ1-2	TRBV19	NA
CASSPRLDRGRLGGYTF	TGCGCCAGCAGCCCTCGCCTGGACAGGGGGCGATTGGGTGGCTACACCTTC	TRBD1	TRBJ1-2	TRBV4-1	NA
CAWTRERPDTQYF	TGTGCCTGGACCCGGGAAAGGCCAGATACGCAGTATTTT	NA	TRBJ2-3	TRBV30	NA
CASSSGILNTEAFF	TGTGCCAGCAGTTCGGGAATTTTGAACACTGAAGCTTTCTTT	NA	TRBJ1-1	TRBV13	once
CAWSPPGGSTDTQYF	TGTGCCTGGAGTCCCCCAGGAGGGAGCACAGATACGCAGTATTTT	NA	TRBJ2-3	TRBV30	NA
CASSPGLAGGLSTDTQYF	TGTGCCAGCAGTCCCGGACTAGCGGGGGGGCTGAGCACAGATACGCAGTATTTT	TRBD2	TRBJ2-3	TRBV27	NA
CASSTNRGQWASGNTIYF	TGTGCCAGCAGCACCAACAGGGGACAATGGGCCTCTGGAAACACCATATATTTT	TRBD1	TRBJ1-3	TRBV6-2/TRBV6-3	few
CASSREERRGGDSAQYF	TGTGCCAGCAGCCGCGAGGAACGGCGGGGGGGGGATTCTGCCCAGTACTTC	TRBD2	TRBJ2-5	TRBV3-1/TRBV3-2	NA
CASSGDIEAFF	TGTGCCAGCAGCGGGGACATTGAAGCTTTCTTT	NA	TRBJ1-1	TRBV5-8	NA
CASSPAQGQPQHF	TGTGCCAGCTCACCCGCCCAGGGCCAGCCCCAGCATTTT	NA	TRBJ1-5	TRBV18	NA
CASSPGDRATEAFF	TGTGCCAGCAGCCCGGGGGACAGGGCCACTGAAGCTTTCTTT	TRBD1	TRBJ1-1	TRBV9	NA
CASSLRLGGRADTQYF	TGTGCCAGCAGCTTGCGGCTAGGTGGGAGGGCAGATACGCAGTATTTT	TRBD2	TRBJ2-3	TRBV5-6	NA
CASSTPEKLFF	TGTGCCAGCAGTACACCTGAAAAACTGTTTTTT	NA	TRBJ1-4	TRBV6-5	NA
CASSRGVGGTEAFF	TGTGCCAGCAGCCGGGGAGTAGGGGGCACTGAAGCTTTCTTT	NA	TRBJ1-1	TRBV5-6	few
CASSPSQGALGWTEAFF	TGTGCCAGCAGCCCGAGTCAGGGGGCGTTGGGATGGACTGAAGCTTTCTTT	TRBD1	TRBJ1-1	TRBV7-9	once
CASSLVAGTNYGYTF	TGTGCCAGCAGCTTAGTGGCAGGAACTAACTATGGCTACACCTTC	NA	TRBJ1-2	TRBV11-2	NA
CASSPQRTGYTF	TGTGCCAGCTCACCTCAGCGGACTGGCTACACCTTC	NA	TRBJ1-2	TRBV18	NA
CASSQDSGGVYNEQFF	TGTGCCAGCAGCCAAGACAGCGGGGGAGTCTACAATGAGCAGTTCTTC	TRBD2	TRBJ2-1	TRBV3-1/TRBV3-2	NA
CASSLASTAGNSNQPQHF	TGTGCCAGCAGCTTAGCCAGTACGGCAGGGAATAGCAATCAGCCCCAGCATTTT	NA	TRBJ1-5	TRBV11-3	few
CASSQGGQGVEQYF	TGTGCCAGCAGCCAAGGAGGACAGGGTGTCGAGCAGTACTTC	TRBD1	TRBJ2-7	TRBV3-1/TRBV3-2	NA
CAWTRDRDQPQHF	TGTGCCTGGACCCGGGACAGGGATCAGCCCCAGCATTTT	TRBD1	TRBJ1-5	TRBV30	NA
CASSYGGGRPNTQYF	TGTGCCAGCAGTTACGGGGGGGGACGTCCGAATACGCAGTATTTT	TRBD2	TRBJ2-3	TRBV6-5	few
CASSHRLDRASF	TGTGCCAGCAGCCACCGACTAGACAGGGCCTCCTTT	TRBD1	TRBJ1-1	TRBV3-1/TRBV3-2	once
CASSKLSLQGAEKLFF	TGTGCCAGCAGCAAATTAAGTCTACAGGGGGCGGAAAAACTGTTTTTT	TRBD1	TRBJ1-4	TRBV7-9	NA
CASSSSGQPTWGAFF	TGTGCCAGCAGTAGCTCCGGACAGCCTACCTGGGGAGCTTTCTTT	NA	TRBJ1-1	TRBV6-5	few
CASSESSGGKETQYF	TGTGCCAGCAGTGAGTCTAGCGGGGGTAAAGAGACCCAGTACTTC	TRBD2	TRBJ2-5	TRBV2	NA
CASRGLAGVADTQYF	TGTGCCAGCAGGGGACTAGCGGGGGTGGCAGATACGCAGTATTTT	TRBD2	TRBJ2-3	TRBV6-5	NA
CASSDPNTERGCETQYF	TGTGCCAGCAGTGATCCGAATACCGAGCGAGGTTGTGAGACCCAGTACTTC	NA	TRBJ2-5	TRBV6-4	once
CAWGTYLNEKLFF	TGTGCCTGGGGGACATACTTAAATGAAAAACTGTTTTTT	NA	TRBJ1-4	TRBV30	NA
CASSPKSGTNYGYTF	TGTGCCAGCAGCCCCAAGAGCGGGACTAACTATGGCTACACCTTC	NA	TRBJ1-2	TRBV3-1/TRBV3-2	NA
CASRPDRHTEAFF	TGTGCCAGCAGGCCAGACAGGCACACTGAAGCTTTCTTT	NA	TRBJ1-1	TRBV2	NA
CAWSRQGSGANVLTF	TGTGCCTGGAGCCGTCAGGGTTCTGGGGCCAACGTCCTGACTTTC	NA	TRBJ2-6	TRBV30	few
CASSAPGLEQFF	TGTGCCAGCTCAGCTCCGGGACTTGAGCAGTTCTTC	NA	TRBJ2-1	TRBV18	NA
CASSQVTNKNTEAFF	TGCGCCAGCAGCCAAGTAACAAACAAGAACACTGAAGCTTTCTTT	NA	TRBJ1-1	TRBV4-1	NA
CASSHLRGEKLFF	TGCGCCAGCAGCCACCTCCGAGGGGAAAAACTGTTTTTT	NA	TRBJ1-4	TRBV4-1	NA
CASTPIAGESTDTQYF	TGCGCCAGCACCCCAATAGCGGGGGAAAGCACAGATACGCAGTATTTT	TRBD2	TRBJ2-3	TRBV10-2	NA
CASSLGGGSHNEQFF	TGTGCCAGCAGCTTAGGCGGGGGAAGCCACAATGAGCAGTTCTTC	TRBD2	TRBJ2-1	TRBV11-3	NA
CSVGSGGHEQYF	TGCAGCGTTGGCTCAGGGGGCCACGAGCAGTACTTC	TRBD1	TRBJ2-7	TRBV29-1	NA
CASEGTGFSYEQYF	TGTGCCAGCGAAGGGACAGGCTTCTCCTACGAGCAGTACTTC	TRBD1	TRBJ2-7	TRBV6-8	few
CASSGQGGTDTQYF	TGTGCCAGCAGTGGGCAGGGGGGCACAGATACGCAGTATTTT	TRBD1	TRBJ2-3	TRBV2	NA
CATSDGYGYTF	TGTGCCACCAGTGACGGGTATGGCTACACCTTC	NA	TRBJ1-2	TRBV24-1	NA
CASSLGGALNYGYTF	TGTGCCAGCAGCCTCGGGGGGGCTCTTAACTATGGCTACACCTTC	NA	TRBJ1-2	TRBV14	NA
CASSFGLAGSTDTQYF	TGTGCCAGCAGTTTCGGACTAGCGGGCAGCACAGATACGCAGTATTTT	TRBD2	TRBJ2-3	TRBV27	NA
CASSPVSSSSYNEQFF	TGCGCCAGCAGTCCCGTTTCTTCGAGCTCCTACAATGAGCAGTTCTTC	NA	TRBJ2-1	TRBV4-1	NA
CATSHQRGRYNEQFF	TGTGCCACCAGCCATCAGCGGGGGCGTTACAATGAGCAGTTCTTC	TRBD2	TRBJ2-1	TRBV15	once
CSVEGLVGSETQYF	TGCAGCGTTGAAGGCCTTGTGGGGAGTGAGACCCAGTACTTC	NA	TRBJ2-5	TRBV29-1	NA
CASSDPGTGGEKLFF	TGTGCCAGCAGTGACCCCGGGACAGGGGGAGAAAAACTGTTTTTT	TRBD1	TRBJ1-4	TRBV25-1	NA
CASSPTGIHEQYF	TGTGCCAGCAGCCCGACAGGGATTCACGAGCAGTACTTC	TRBD1	TRBJ2-7	TRBV11-3	NA
CASSPFRQDLNTEAFF	TGTGCCAGCTCACCGTTCCGACAGGACTTGAACACTGAAGCTTTCTTT	NA	TRBJ1-1	TRBV18	NA
CASSSNIGQGFAEAFF	TGCGCCAGCAGCTCAAATATCGGACAGGGCTTCGCTGAAGCTTTCTTT	TRBD1	TRBJ1-1	TRBV5-1	NA
CASSLIVNTEAFF	TGTGCCAGCAGCTTAATCGTGAACACTGAAGCTTTCTTT	NA	TRBJ1-1	TRBV13	NA
CASRYDRGPTEQYF	TGTGCCAGCCGCTACGACAGGGGCCCCACCGAGCAGTACTTC	TRBD1	TRBJ2-7	TRBV2	NA